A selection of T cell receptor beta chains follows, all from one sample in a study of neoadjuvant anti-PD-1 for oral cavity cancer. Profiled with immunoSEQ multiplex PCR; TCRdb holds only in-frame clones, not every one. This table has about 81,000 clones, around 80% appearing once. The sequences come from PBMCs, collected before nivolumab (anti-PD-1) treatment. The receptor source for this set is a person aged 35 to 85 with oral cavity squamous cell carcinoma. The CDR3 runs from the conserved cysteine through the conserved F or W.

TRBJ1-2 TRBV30 CAWEIVGGYTF
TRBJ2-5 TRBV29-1 CSALQGGETQYF
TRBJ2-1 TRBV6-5 CATRAGGGGQFF
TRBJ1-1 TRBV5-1 CASSLAREGEAFF
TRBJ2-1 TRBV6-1 CASSETGATSGWYNEQFF
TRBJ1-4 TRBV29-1 CSVSTAREKLFF
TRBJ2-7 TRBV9 CASSVESRGTLSEQYF
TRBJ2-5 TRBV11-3 CASSLLWGETQYF
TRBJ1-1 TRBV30 CAWRGGLEAFF
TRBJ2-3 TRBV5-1 CASSAVGLAVDTQYF
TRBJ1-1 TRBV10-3 CAISDLGRTEAFF
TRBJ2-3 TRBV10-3 CAIGRTDDTQYF
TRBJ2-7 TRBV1 CTSSQQGYEQYF
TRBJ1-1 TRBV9 CASSPPGTANTEAFF
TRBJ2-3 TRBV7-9 CASSSEDTQYF
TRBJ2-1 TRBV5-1 CASSERLVGGYNEQFF
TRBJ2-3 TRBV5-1 CASSLEAGHPTDTQYF
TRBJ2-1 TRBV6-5 CASSYSAGGPGNEQFF
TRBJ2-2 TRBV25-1 CASSELQGRAGELFF
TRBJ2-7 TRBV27 CASSSGQALSYEQYF
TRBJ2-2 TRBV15 CATSRNRGDGELFF
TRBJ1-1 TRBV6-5 CASSWDRGTNTEAFF
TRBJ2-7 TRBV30 CAWGTGPPYEQYF
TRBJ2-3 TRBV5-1 CASSSDGPTGTGPTDTQYF
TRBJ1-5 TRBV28 CASSWNRKSPTLYQPQHF
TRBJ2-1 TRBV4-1 CASSYTRSSSGRGSSYNEQFF
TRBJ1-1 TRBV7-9 CASSLGEGGTEAFF
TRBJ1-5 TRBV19 CASSIRDQPQHF
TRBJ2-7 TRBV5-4 CASSPGGGTSGAYEQYF